This passage covers 7 T cell receptor beta chains from one sample sequenced in a study of early T cells in non-severe SARS-CoV-2 infection. TCRdb passed the 5' RACE reads through MiXCR, listing each CDR3 protein once. The sample lists roughly 64,000 distinct CDR3 sequences, 10% to 15% occurring once. The sequencing sample was made of whole blood. These receptor sequences come from an adult who was a healthcare worker with PCR-confirmed SARS-CoV-2 infection or an uninfected control (not recorded which).

The chain carries TRBV2 and TRBJ2-3; maybe TRBD1 (6 bases). The CDR3 extends over 12 amino acids. Germline-derived CDR1 and CDR2 are SNHLY and FYNNEI. Trimming cost V 8 bases and J 6 bases, with 12 bases left between them. The CDR3 DNA reads TGTGCCAGCGCGGCAGGGGTTGATACGCAGTATTTT. It codes for CASAAGVDTQYF.

In nucleotides, the CDR3 is TGTGCCACCTCGTCGGGCTTGGGGCAAGAGACCCAGTACTTC. Its protein is CATSSGLGQETQYF. The V and J genes are TRBV10-3 and TRBJ2-5; D not resolved. Between the trimmed V and J ends, which lost 10 bases and 2 bases, there was a span of 17 bases. Germline V gives CDR1 ENHRY, CDR2 SYGVKD. The CDR3 extends over 14 amino acids.

This clonotype was seen more than once but under ten times. The V call is TRBV9, the J call TRBJ2-7; D not certain. Trimming removed 6 bases from V and 2 bases from J, with 15 bases in between. The germline CDR1 and CDR2 sequences are SGDLS and YYNGEE. The CDR3 is 14 amino acids. The CDR3 DNA sequence: TGTGCCAGCACCCTTTTGCGCAGAACCTACGAGCAGTACTTC. It specifies CASTLLRRTYEQYF. Complete variable domain (other parts from reference TRBV9 and TRBJ2-7): DSGVTQTPKHLITATGQRVTLRCSPRSGDLSVYWYQQSLDQGLQFLIQYYNGEERAKGNILERFSAQQFPDLHSELNLSSLELGDSALYFCASTLLRRTYEQYFGPGTRLTVT.

The chain uses TRBV6-5 and TRBJ1-1, with 10 bases matching TRBD1. The CDR3 is 16 residues long. J gave up 1 base and V 4 bases, and 6 bases lay outside the gene matches. Germline CDR1 and CDR2: MNHEY and SVGAGI. The CDR3: CASSSPGDRGNTEAFF. CDR3 sequence (DNA): TGTGCCAGCAGTTCTCCGGGGGACAGGGGGAACACTGAAGCTTTCTTT.

This clonotype was detected ten times or more. This chain links TRBV7-6 with TRBJ2-3, with D tentatively TRBD1 or TRBD2 (6 bases each). CDR1 SGHVS and CDR2 FNYEAQ come from the germline V gene. The ends were cut back, 7 bases at V and 2 bases at J, with 19 bases in the middle. The CDR3 has 16 amino acids. The CDR3 nucleotides are TGTGCCAGCAAAGGCCTCGGAGGGGGGACCACAGATACGCAGTATTTT. As protein: CASKGLGGGTTDTQYF. The full variable domain, its missing parts supplied by reference TRBV7-6 and TRBJ2-3, is GAGVSQSPRYKVTKRGQDVALRCDPISGHVSLYWYRQALGQGPEFLTYFNYEAQQDKSGLPNDRFSAERPEGSISTLTIQRTEQRDSAMYRCASKGLGGGTTDTQYFGPGTRLTVL.

The sample holds a few counts of this clonotype. J is TRBJ2-7 and V is TRBV6-1, with TRBD2 identical over 11 bases. V was pared by 5 bases and J by 4 bases, with 7 bases of the junction left unmatched. Looked up from germline, CDR1 is MNHNS and CDR2 is SASEGT. This CDR3 is 15 amino acids long. Here the CDR3 DNA reads TGTGCCAGCAGTTACCTAGCGGGGGGTCCGTACGAGCAGTACTTC. Its protein is CASSYLAGGPYEQYF.

This sequence joins TRBV4-1 and TRBJ1-1; 7 bases are a match to TRBD1. Looked up from germline, CDR1 is MGHRA and CDR2 is YSYEKL. V shed 0 bases, J shed 0 bases, and the junction held 4 bases outside the gene matches. The CDR3 runs to 16 residues. As DNA, the CDR3 is TGCGCCAGCAGCCAAGATCTGACAGGGATGAACACTGAAGCTTTCTTT. Protein: CASSQDLTGMNTEAFF.